This T cell receptor (beta chain) appears in the sequencing data of a study of control samples from healthy donors and cancer patients. Germline CDR1 is KGHSH and CDR2 is LQKENI. The CDR3 has 17 amino acids. Trimming removed 4 bases at V and 0 bases at J, with 17 bases between. Profiling relied on immunoSEQ multiplex PCR, and the TCRdb table lists in-frame clones only, not all of them. The sample holds approximately 110,000 clones, roughly 90% seen once. The receptor was isolated from a woman between 18 and 29 years old in good health. The V gene is TRBV18, the J gene TRBJ2-3; D is perhaps TRBD2 (6 bases). Sequencing was carried out using blood. In DNA, the CDR3 is TGTGCCAGCTCACGATCGGGGGTCCCTCCGAGCACAGATACGCAGTATTTT. Protein sequence: CASSRSGVPPSTDTQYF.